Following are 16 T cell receptor beta chains from one sample sequenced in a study of blood T cell repertoires in COVID-19. Measured with immunoSEQ multiplex PCR; TCRdb has only the in-frame clones, and not every one. Among fewer than 85,000 clones listed, 75% to 90% were seen once. Sequencing was performed on peripheral blood. These receptors came from a man aged 50-60 years with active COVID-19.

The chain combines TRBV5-1 with TRBJ2-1, with D perhaps matching TRBD2 (7 bases). Germline V CDR1 and CDR2: SGHRS, YFSETQ. V lost 0 bases and J 4 bases, leaving 17 bases between the germline ends. The CDR3 is 17 residues long. For the CDR3, the DNA is TGCGCCAGCAGCTTGGCACGAGGGGGGGCCCGGTACAATGAGCAGTTCTTC. It codes for CASSLARGGARYNEQFF.

Points on this clone: A read error may account for a junction end that differs from germline. The chain has TRBV20-1 and TRBJ2-4, with 9 bases aligning to TRBD1. Germline V gives CDR1 DFQATT, CDR2 SNEGSKA (reference sequence). CDR3 length equals 11 residues. CDR3 sequence (DNA): TGCAGTGCTACACAGGGGGCCGTATACAGCTTC. Residues: CSATQGAVYSF.

The rearrangement uses TRBV19 and TRBJ2-1, with D maybe TRBD2 (5 bases). The CDR3 consists of 12 residues. Looked up from germline, CDR1 is LNHDA and CDR2 is SQIVND (reference sequence). The ends were cut back, 5 bases at V and 8 bases at J, with 10 bases in the middle. In nucleotides, the CDR3 is TGTGCCAGTAGTGGGAGTGGGGATGAGCAGTTCTTC. It codes for CASSGSGDEQFF.

This chain joins TRBV7-2 and TRBJ2-1; TRBD1 is a possible D gene (6 bases). The CDR3 has 15 amino acids. Germline V gene sequence: CDR1 SGHTA, CDR2 FQGNSA. Between the trimmed V and J ends, which lost 0 bases and 10 bases, there was a span of 16 bases. The CDR3 DNA reads as TGTGCCAGCAGCTTAGCGGGGACAAACGCCAGGGAGCAGTTCTTC. Its protein product is CASSLAGTNAREQFF.

V is TRBV24-1 and J is TRBJ2-2; 7 nucleotides agree with TRBD1. V shed 3 bases, J shed 0 bases, and the junction held 9 bases outside the gene matches. The germline V gene has CDR1 KGHDR and CDR2 SFDVKD. The length of the CDR3 is 18 residues. As DNA, the CDR3 is TGTGCCACCAGTGATCCATTCGTTAGGGGGCCGAACACCGGGGAGCTGTTTTTT. Translated, it gives CATSDPFVRGPNTGELFF.

The chain joins TRBV9 to TRBJ2-7, with D possibly TRBD2 on 6 matching bases. Per the germline V gene, CDR1 is SGDLS and CDR2 is YYNGEE. Between the trimmed V and J ends, which lost 4 bases and 0 bases, there was a span of 17 bases. CDR3 length: 16 amino acids. The CDR3 sequence is CASSWGTGRDSYEQYF. The CDR3 DNA reads as TGTGCCAGCAGCTGGGGAACCGGGCGGGACTCCTACGAGCAGTACTTC. The full variable domain, in which reference TRBV9 and TRBJ2-7 provide the parts outside the CDR3, is DSGVTQTPKHLITATGQRVTLRCSPRSGDLSVYWYQQSLDQGLQFLIQYYNGEERAKGNILERFSAQQFPDLHSELNLSSLELGDSALYFCASSWGTGRDSYEQYFGPGTRLTVT.

In this sample, this clone turned up once. This CDR3 is CASSLDRVQPQHF. The CDR3 nucleotides are TGTGCCAGCAGTCTGGACAGGGTTCAGCCCCAGCATTTT. V and J are TRBV27 and TRBJ1-5; 8 bases are a match to TRBD1. The CDR3 is made up of 13 amino acids. V dropped 5 bases and J dropped 6; count of bases not matched to a gene: 3. Germline V gives CDR1 MNHEY, CDR2 SMNVEV (reference sequence).

The rearrangement uses TRBV6-1 and TRBJ1-3; TRBD1 agrees at 9 bases. Germline V gene data show CDR1 as MNHNS and CDR2 as SASEGT. This CDR3 spans 17 amino acids. V gave up 4 bases and J gave up 9 bases; unmatched junction bases: 16. Written as DNA, the CDR3 is TGTGCCAGCAGTGTTGGTCCTCCGGGACAGGGCGGGGGCACCATATATTTT. It encodes CASSVGPPGQGGGTIYF.

The rearrangement uses TRBV28 and TRBJ1-1; D remains unclear. Germline CDR1 MDHEN, CDR2 SYDVKM. The CDR3 sequence is 14 residues long. Trimming took 3 bases from V and 0 from J, leaving 8 bases between them. In DNA form, the CDR3 reads TGTGCCAGCAGTTTGAAGGGAGTGAACACTGAAGCTTTCTTT. As protein: CASSLKGVNTEAFF.

This clone was detected once. The chain recombines TRBV6-5 with TRBJ2-3, with 7 bases aligning to TRBD1. The ends lost 4 bases at V and 6 bases at J; junction bases unmatched: 7. Germline values: CDR1 MNHEY, CDR2 SVGAGI. The CDR3 extends over 14 amino acids. CDR3 sequence: CASSWETGSDTQYF. In DNA form, the CDR3 reads TGTGCCAGCAGTTGGGAGACAGGGTCCGATACGCAGTATTTT.

This chain connects TRBV11-2 to TRBJ2-5; D perhaps matches TRBD1 (8 bases). Between the trimmed V and J ends, which lost 5 bases and 4 bases, there was a span of 14 bases. Per the germline V gene, CDR1 is SGHAT and CDR2 is FQNNGV. CDR3 length: 14 amino acids. Here the CDR3 reads CASSPTGGGETQYF. The CDR3 nucleotides read TGTGCCAGCAGCCCCACAGGGGGGGGAGAGACCCAGTACTTC.

This chain links TRBV18 with TRBJ1-2; perhaps TRBD1 as D (5 bases). Germline V gives CDR1 KGHSH, CDR2 LQKENI. Trimming removed 3 bases at V and 8 bases at J, with 10 bases between. The CDR3 consists of 12 residues. The CDR3 is CASSPGGKGYTF. The DNA of the CDR3 is TGTGCCAGCTCACCTGGGGGGAAAGGCTACACCTTC.

This chain connects TRBV6-5 to TRBJ1-2, with 7 positions matching TRBD1. The germline CDR1 and CDR2 sequences are MNHEY and SVGAGI. CDR3 length: 15 amino acids. V was clipped by 5 bases and J by 7 bases; unmatched bases: 13. The CDR3 DNA sequence: TGTGCCAGCAGTCCTTTGACAGGGAGCGCTGGTGGCTACACCTTC. Amino acid sequence: CASSPLTGSAGGYTF.

The chain combines TRBV6-6 with TRBJ2-1; D gene uncertain. The CDR3 has 17 amino acids. The germline CDR1 and CDR2 sequences are MNHNY and SVGAGI (reference sequence). V was pared by 5 bases and J by 0 bases, with 17 bases between. The CDR3 spells CASSPTPSHSSYNEQFF. The CDR3 coding sequence is TGTGCCAGCAGTCCAACCCCATCACACAGCTCCTACAATGAGCAGTTCTTC.

The gene calls are TRBV5-1 and TRBJ2-5; unclear D gene. V shed 9 bases and J shed 5 bases, with 11 bases lying between them. In germline, CDR1 is SGHRS, CDR2 YFSETQ. CDR3 length: 11 amino acids. The CDR3 loop reads CATTVEETQYF. Written as DNA, the CDR3 is TGCGCCACTACCGTAGAGGAGACCCAGTACTTC.

The rearrangement joins TRBV5-1 to TRBJ2-3; 10 bases agree with TRBD1. The CDR3 runs 15 residues. Germline V CDR1 and CDR2: SGHRS, YFSETQ. V was pared by 4 bases and J by 1 base, with 3 bases of the junction left unmatched. The CDR3 protein is CASSTGTGGTDTQYF. CDR3 nucleotides: TGCGCCAGCAGCACAGGGACAGGGGGCACAGATACGCAGTATTTT.